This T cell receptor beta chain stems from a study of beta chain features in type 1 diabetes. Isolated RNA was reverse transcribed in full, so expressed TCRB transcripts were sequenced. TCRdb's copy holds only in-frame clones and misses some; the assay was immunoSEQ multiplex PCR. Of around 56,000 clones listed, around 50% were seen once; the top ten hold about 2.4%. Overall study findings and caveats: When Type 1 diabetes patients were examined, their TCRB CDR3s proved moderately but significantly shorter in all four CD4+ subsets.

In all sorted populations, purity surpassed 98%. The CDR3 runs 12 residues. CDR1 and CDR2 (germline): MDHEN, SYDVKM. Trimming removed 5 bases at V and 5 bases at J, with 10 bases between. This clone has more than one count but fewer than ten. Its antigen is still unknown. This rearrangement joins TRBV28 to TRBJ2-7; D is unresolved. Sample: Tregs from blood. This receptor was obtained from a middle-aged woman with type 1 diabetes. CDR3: CASSPVQDEQYF. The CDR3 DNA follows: TGTGCCAGCAGTCCCGTCCAGGACGAGCAGTACTTC.